This TCR beta chain was captured in a study of T-cell memory formation after mild COVID-19. Study in general: Clusters were largely donor specific. Whole-study results and caveats: Contracting CD4+ clones lay largely in CM and EM, with CD8+ ones residing in EMRA. Confirmation was lacking for SARS-CoV-2 specificity of second-wave clones that peaked on day 37.

Constant-segment primers served in 5'RACE that generated TCR alpha and TCR beta cDNA libraries bearing sample barcodes and UMIs. In TCRdb, the 5' RACE reads were re-called with MiXCR into one record per CDR3 protein. The data hold around 440,000 distinct CDR3 sequences, with 18% observed a single time. In its sample, this clonotype was seen a few times. Antigen unknown. Sequenced input: PBMCs or a T cell subset sorted from them (not recorded which). The source of this sequence is an adult woman who had mild COVID-19 (a few samples of this study predate the infection). Cell type and time point are not known.

CDR3 sequence (DNA): TGTGCCATCAGCTTAACCGGCAGGGACAGAGGAAACTATGGCTACACCTTC. It codes for CAISLTGRDRGNYGYTF. The rearrangement joins TRBV27 to TRBJ1-2, with 7 bases aligning to TRBD1. Trimming cost V 10 bases and J 2 bases; bases outside gene matches: 19. Germline CDR1 and CDR2: MNHEY and SMNVEV (reference sequence). CDR3 size: 17 residues.